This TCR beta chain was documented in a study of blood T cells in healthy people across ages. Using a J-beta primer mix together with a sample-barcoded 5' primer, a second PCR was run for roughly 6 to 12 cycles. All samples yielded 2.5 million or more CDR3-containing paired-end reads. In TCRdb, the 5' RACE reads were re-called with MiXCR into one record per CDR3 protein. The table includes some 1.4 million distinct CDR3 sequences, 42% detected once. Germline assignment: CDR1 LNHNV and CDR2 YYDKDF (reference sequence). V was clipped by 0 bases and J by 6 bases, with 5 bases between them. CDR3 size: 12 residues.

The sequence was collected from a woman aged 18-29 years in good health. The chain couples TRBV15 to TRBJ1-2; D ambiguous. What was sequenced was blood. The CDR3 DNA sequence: TGTGCCACCAGCAGAGAGATGGATGGCTACACCTTC. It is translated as CATSREMDGYTF.